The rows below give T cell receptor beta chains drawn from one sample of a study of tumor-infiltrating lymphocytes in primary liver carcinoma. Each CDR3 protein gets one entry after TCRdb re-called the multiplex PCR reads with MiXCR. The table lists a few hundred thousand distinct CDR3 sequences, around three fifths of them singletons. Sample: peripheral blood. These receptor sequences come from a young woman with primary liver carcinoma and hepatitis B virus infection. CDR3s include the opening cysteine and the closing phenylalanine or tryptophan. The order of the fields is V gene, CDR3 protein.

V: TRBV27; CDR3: CASSLKGPLADSALHF
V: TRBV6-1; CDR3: CASSEWSGRTYEQYF
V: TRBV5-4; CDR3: CASSFRVGYLREQYF
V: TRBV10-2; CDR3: CASSEFLESTDTQYF
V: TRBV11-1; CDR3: CAGSAQRGNYGYTF
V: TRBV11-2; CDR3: CTSSPWGRGATDTQYF
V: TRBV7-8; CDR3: CASSLEEASGSIDTQYF
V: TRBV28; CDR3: CASSHPNSGNTIYF
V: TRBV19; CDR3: CASSIQFSGELFF
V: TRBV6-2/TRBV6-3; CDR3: CASSRISGTRGEQFF
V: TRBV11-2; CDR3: CAGSISSGLGEQFF
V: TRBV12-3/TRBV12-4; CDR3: CASSLRGRDGLVGRVYNEQFF
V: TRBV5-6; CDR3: CASSLRQGKGETQYF
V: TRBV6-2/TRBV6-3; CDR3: CASRTGGASNQPQHF
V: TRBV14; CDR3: CASSQRRYEKLFF
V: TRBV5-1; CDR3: CASAGQNIGELFF
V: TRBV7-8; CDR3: CASSTGGYNEQFF
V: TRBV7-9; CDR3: CASSLAGGTGYEQYF
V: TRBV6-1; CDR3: CASSEWGAGYEQYF
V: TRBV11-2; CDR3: CASSPNQGNGGHTF
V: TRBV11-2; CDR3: CASSLDGGVETQYF
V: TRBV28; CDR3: CASKWGTPETQYF
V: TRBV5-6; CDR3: CASSGGQGKTQYF
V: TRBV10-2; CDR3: CASSRGLAGGANEQFF
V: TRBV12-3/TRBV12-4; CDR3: CASSLGEALGTQYF
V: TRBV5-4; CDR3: CASSLAGVVSTDTQYF
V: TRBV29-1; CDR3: CSSYGHHGELFF
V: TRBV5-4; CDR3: CASSLGGQYTGELFF
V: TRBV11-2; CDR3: CARSLVGVEQFF
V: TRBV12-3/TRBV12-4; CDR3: CASSLGGYNEQFF
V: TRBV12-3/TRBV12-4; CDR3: CASSVTGLAGGEQFF
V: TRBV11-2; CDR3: CASSVAGQETQYF
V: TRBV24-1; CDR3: CATSDGSKNTEAFF
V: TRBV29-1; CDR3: CSVRALGDDKFF
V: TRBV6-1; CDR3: CASGDLLGSNQPQHF
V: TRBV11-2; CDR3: CASSLWYRGRTSETQYF
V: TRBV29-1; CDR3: CSVVASNTEAFF
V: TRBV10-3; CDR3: CAISDIPHYGYTF